This record concerns one T cell receptor beta chain sequence. This clonotype was observed many times. This receptor's antigen is unknown. It has no much larger one-base neighbor in the sample; base qualities were not kept. Receptor libraries were prepared by 5' RACE. Data came from an Illumina HiSeq 2500. A second PCR of roughly 7 to 11 cycles was performed with a sample-barcoded 5' primer and a J-beta primer mix. A unique molecular identifier was introduced onto each TCR beta cDNA molecule by a template-switch 5' adaptor carrying 12 random nucleotides. Each sample yielded at least 2.5 million CDR3-containing paired-end reads. First-strand cDNA was synthesized from all RNA with the Mint cDNA synthesis kit, primed by a TRBC-specific oligonucleotide. Following uracil-DNA glycosylase treatment, a first 18-cycle PCR with universal primers M1SS and BC2_uni_R was performed on all cDNA. The published analysis was carried out like this. For normalization, 1 million high-quality reads were randomly selected from each sample, with every read carrying a distinct molecular identifier. Instead of being binned into consensus sequences, reads with shared molecular identifiers were discarded. MiTCR, run with a Q25 quality threshold and the strictest error-elimination algorithm, handled CDR3 identification, clonotype clustering and error correction. A nonparametric unseen species model with Euler transformation was used to estimate lower-bound total TCR beta diversity. TCRdb applied fastp at Q25 and MiXCR to the public reads, then kept only in-frame beta chains. Merged by CDR3 protein, the rows form single entries marked with the most common genes and DNA. In this record, the V and J calls reflect TCRdb's handling and not the investigators' own analysis. This sample has 500,000 to 700,000 distinct CDR3 sequences in its table, and roughly 31% of those were observed once. The ten largest account for 15% to 19% of the sample.

Systemically healthy Caucasian individuals from Russia, over 30 in total and aged about 6 to 95 years, were included as donors. Each donor gave ten milliliters of peripheral blood, drawn into EDTA-treated Vacutainer tubes. PBMCs were isolated by Ficoll-Paque density-gradient centrifugation, with at least 6 million obtained per sample. Total RNA, at least 6 micrograms per sample, was extracted from PBMCs with Trizol reagent. For every donor, an aliquot of PBMCs went through flow cytometry to measure the percentages of naive CD45RAhigh/CD27high T cells. Cut back by 3 bases and 4 bases, the V and J ends lie 16 bases apart. The CDR3 goes from the cysteine to the phenylalanine over 15 residues. The DNA shown is the 45-base CDR3, in frame from base 1. The CDR1 and CDR2 encoded by the germline V gene are SGHTA and FQGNSA. The sample originates from a study of blood T cells in healthy people across ages (dated by TCRdb to the mid-2010s). Regarding the study in general: In model experiments, template switching captured roughly one uniquely barcoded TCR beta cDNA molecule for every two T cells. The study measured age-related changes in TCR beta repertoire diversity using deep sequencing normalized with unique cDNA molecular identifiers. Two additional independent replicas of 1 million unique cDNA reads from the same blood draw were analyzed for two donors (one aged 18 to 30 and one aged 80 or older). The donors were divided into four age groups: young (average around 15 years), middle-aged (about 41), aged (under 70) and long-lived (nearly 85). To avoid experimental bias, donors of different ages were randomly spread across the sequencing lanes.

Points the paper makes about the study in general: Observed TCR beta diversity per million T cells fell roughly linearly with age, and a significant reduction was already apparent by age around 40. Bulk unsorted PBMC profiling prevented conclusive comparison of naive and antigen-experienced compartments. Total diversity estimates from one million sequenced T cells were considered lower bounds and underestimates. Compared with the aged group, the long-lived group had more naive CD4+ T cells, fewer expanded clones and increased TCR diversity, suggesting age selection. Because donor CMV infection status was unknown, age-related changes in expanded clonotypes were potentially confounded. A strong correlation was found between observed TCR beta diversity and the percentage of naive T cells measured by flow cytometry.

Recombination connected TRBV7-2 to TRBJ2-7, with the D gene tentatively TRBD1 or TRBD2, based on 7 matching bases in each. Sequenced: blood. This sequence was found in a woman of 80 years or more in good health. The base sequence is TGTGCCAGCAGCTTTCCAGGGGGGGGTTCTTACGAGCAGTACTTC. This translates into CASSFPGGGSYEQYF. With the rest looked up from the reference TRBV7-2 and TRBJ2-7 genes rather than sequenced, the full variable domain is GAGVSQSPSNKVTEKGKDVELRCDPISGHTALYWYRQSLGQGLEFLIYFQGNSAPDKSGLPSDRFSAERTGGSVSTLTIQRTQQEDSAVYLCASSFPGGGSYEQYFGPGTRLTVT.